These 28 T cell receptor beta chains share one sample of origin, sequenced in a study of blood T cell repertoires in COVID-19. Assay used: immunoSEQ multiplex PCR; TCRdb lists only in-frame clones, some missing. The table shows 250,000 to 400,000 clones, with over 85% occurring only once. The sequenced material came from PBMCs or T cells enriched from blood (not recorded which). The source of these receptors is a man aged 60 to 75 who had recovered from COVID-19.

V usage is TRBV27 and J usage is TRBJ1-5, with 8 bases lining up with TRBD1. J lost 7 bases, V lost 5 bases, and 7 bases had no gene match. This CDR3 has 14 residues. The germline CDR1 and CDR2 sequences are MNHEY and SMNVEV (reference sequence). The CDR3 region is CASSPDRAGQPQHF. CDR3 in DNA: TGTGCCAGCAGTCCGGACAGGGCTGGGCAGCCCCAGCATTTT.

The chain is built from TRBV5-8 and TRBJ2-1, with 13 bases lining up with TRBD2. This CDR3 has 17 residues. Looked up from germline, CDR1 is SGHTS and CDR2 is YDEGEE. Unmatched junction bases numbered 11, after V lost 3 bases and J lost 8 bases. CDR3 loop: CASSSQITSGGDDEQFF. CDR3 nucleotides: TGTGCCAGCAGCTCACAAATAACTAGCGGGGGGGACGATGAGCAGTTCTTC.

CDR3 protein: CASSYGTKGEQFF. The CDR3 DNA follows: TGTGCCAGCAGTTACGGGACTAAGGGTGAGCAGTTCTTC. The chain links TRBV6-5 to TRBJ2-1, with 7 bases lining up with TRBD2. Germline CDR1 MNHEY, CDR2 SVGAGI. Unmatched junction bases numbered 4, after V lost 2 bases and J lost 9 bases. CDR3 length: 13 residues.

V usage is TRBV7-3 and J usage is TRBJ2-5; 8 bases are shared with TRBD1. Germline values: CDR1 SGHTA, CDR2 FQGTGA. The V segment lost 5 bases and the J segment 3 bases; nucleotides outside the gene matches: 8. CDR3 size: 15 residues. The CDR3 DNA sequence: TGTGCCAGCAGCACCGGACAGGGAACTAAAGAGACCCAGTACTTC. Translation gives CASSTGQGTKETQYF.

This clone is a singleton in its sample. The V and J genes are TRBV7-3 and TRBJ1-2; D perhaps matches TRBD1 (5 bases). CDR3 length: 12 amino acids. The V end lost 5 bases, the J end lost 5 bases, and 9 bases lay between the germline ends. Germline V CDR1 and CDR2: SGHTA, FQGTGA. The CDR3 sequence: CASSAGLYGYTF. DNA of the CDR3: TGTGCCAGCAGCGCGGGACTTTATGGCTACACCTTC.

The CDR3 reads CASSTAKGDNSPLHF. Here the CDR3 DNA reads TGTGCCAGTAGTACCGCCAAAGGGGATAATTCACCCCTCCACTTT. The chain uses TRBV19 and TRBJ1-6; D might be TRBD1 (5 bases). The CDR3 covers 15 residues. Germline CDR1 and CDR2: LNHDA and SQIVND (reference sequence). The ends were cut back, 4 bases at V and 5 bases at J, with 12 bases in the middle.

The chain combines TRBV7-2 with TRBJ2-5; D call uncertain. Trimming shortened V by 4 bases and J by 7 bases, and 10 bases separated the two germline ends. Germline CDR1 SGHTA, CDR2 FQGNSA. The CDR3 runs 12 residues. The CDR3 DNA reads TGTGCCAGCAGCTCCGAAGTCGGGACCCAGTACTTC. This translates into CASSSEVGTQYF. Together with reference TRBV7-2 and TRBJ2-5, the CDR3 gives the full variable domain: GAGVSQSPSNKVTEKGKDVELRCDPISGHTALYWYRQSLGQGLEFLIYFQGNSAPDKSGLPSDRFSAERTGGSVSTLTIQRTQQEDSAVYLCASSSEVGTQYFGPGTRLLVL.

The chain joins TRBV6-5 to TRBJ1-3; 7 bases match TRBD1. The CDR3 is made up of 15 amino acids. Germline trimming cut 4 bases from V and 4 bases from J; bases unmatched to any gene: 7. Looked up from germline, CDR1 is MNHEY and CDR2 is SVGAGI. CDR3 amino acids: CASSWSRDSGNTIYF. The CDR3 DNA follows: TGTGCCAGCAGTTGGAGTCGGGACAGCGGAAACACCATATATTTT.

The chain carries TRBV30 and TRBJ1-5; no clear D gene. V dropped 0 bases and J dropped 6 bases, with 6 bases sitting between them. Germline CDR1 is GTSNPN and CDR2 is SVGIG (reference sequence). The length of the CDR3 is 12 residues. CDR3 in amino acids: CAWSVEVQPQHF. The DNA for the CDR3 is TGTGCCTGGAGTGTGGAGGTTCAGCCCCAGCATTTT.

V gene TRBV2 combines with J gene TRBJ1-6; no clear D. With 11 bases removed from V and 4 bases from J, the gap between germline ends came to 15 bases. In germline, CDR1 is SNHLY, CDR2 FYNNEI. This CDR3 region has 14 residues. The CDR3 coding sequence is TGTGCCGGCCACGCCGATTCTTATAATTCACCCCTCCACTTT. It codes for CAGHADSYNSPLHF.

The V gene is TRBV5-6, the J gene TRBJ1-5; D call uncertain. The CDR3 spans 14 residues. Germline CDR1 and CDR2: SGHDT and YYEEEE. Trimming left V 4 bases short and J 7 bases short, with 15 bases between. CDR3 in amino acids: CASSDYGRVQPQHF. DNA for the CDR3: TGTGCCAGCAGCGATTACGGCCGGGTACAGCCCCAGCATTTT. Variable domain in full (rest from reference TRBV5-6 and TRBJ1-5): DAGVTQSPTHLIKTRGQQVTLRCSPKSGHDTVSWYQQALGQGPQFIFQYYEEEERQRGNFPDRFSGHQFPNYSSELNVNALLLGDSALYLCASSDYGRVQPQHFGDGTRLSIL.

V and J are TRBV19 and TRBJ1-2, with D possibly TRBD1 on 6 matching bases. CDR1 and CDR2 (germline): LNHDA, SQIVND (reference sequence). The V gene lost 2 bases and the J gene lost 4 bases, with 17 bases spanning the gap. The CDR3 has 16 amino acids. The CDR3 sequence: CASSIMVSGTTYGYTF. CDR3 DNA sequence: TGTGCCAGTAGTATAATGGTGTCTGGGACAACCTATGGCTACACCTTC.

The chain joins TRBV10-3 to TRBJ1-6; 7 nucleotides line up with TRBD1. The CDR3 contains 13 residues. CDR1 is ENHRY and CDR2 is SYGVKD in the germline V gene. V gave up 7 bases and J gave up 7 bases; unmatched junction bases: 4. CDR3 sequence: CAITGQENSPLHF. As DNA, the CDR3 is TGTGCCATCACTGGACAGGAGAATTCACCCCTCCACTTT.

The chain has TRBV30 and TRBJ1-6; no definite D call. The CDR3 is made up of 11 amino acids. V dropped 2 bases and J dropped 10 bases, with 6 bases sitting between them. Germline V gene lookup returns CDR1 GTSNPN and CDR2 SVGIG (reference sequence). CDR3 in amino acids: CAWSRRSPLHF. The DNA for the CDR3 is TGTGCCTGGAGTAGGAGGTCACCCCTCCACTTT.

DNA for the CDR3: TGCGCCAGCAGCTTACAGGGGTACACCGGGGAGCTGTTTTTT. Translating it yields CASSLQGYTGELFF. The rearrangement joins TRBV5-1 to TRBJ2-2; 7 bases line up with TRBD1. Germline V gene sequence: CDR1 SGHRS, CDR2 YFSETQ. The CDR3 runs to 14 residues. J lost 3 bases, V lost 2 bases, and 1 base had no gene match.

V gene TRBV11-3 combines with J gene TRBJ2-5; 9 nucleotides align to TRBD2. This CDR3 spans 15 amino acids. After removal of 6 bases from V and 1 base from J, the junction contained 6 bases not matched to a gene. Per the germline V gene, CDR1 is SGHNT and CDR2 is YENEEA. The CDR3 bases are TGTGCCAGCAGTCTTAGCGGGGGTATCCAAGAGACCCAGTACTTC. Translating gives CASSLSGGIQETQYF.

This clone was picked up a small number of times. The rearrangement joins TRBV4-3 to TRBJ2-7, with 12 bases identical to TRBD2. The CDR3 sequence is 18 residues long. In germline, CDR1 is LGHNA, CDR2 YSLEER. Losses at the gene ends were 0 bases for V and 2 bases for J; bases not matched to a gene: 8. CDR3 in DNA: TGCGCCAGCAGCCAAGAAGTCCAACTAGCGGGGGGCACCTACGAGCAGTACTTC. Amino acids: CASSQEVQLAGGTYEQYF.

V gene TRBV19 combines with J gene TRBJ2-1; 13 nucleotides line up with TRBD2. Germline V gene sequence: CDR1 LNHDA, CDR2 SQIVND (reference sequence). V shed 7 bases, J shed 6 bases, and the junction held 3 bases outside the gene matches. The CDR3 is 14 amino acids. The CDR3 DNA reads TGTGCCAGTATCGGGACTAGCGGGGCCAATGAGCAGTTCTTC. Amino acid sequence: CASIGTSGANEQFF.

The V call is TRBV10-3, the J call TRBJ2-2; 7 bases fit TRBD1. The CDR3 runs 13 residues. Germline CDR1 is ENHRY and CDR2 is SYGVKD. After removal of 10 bases from V and 1 base from J, the junction contained 3 bases not matched to a gene. The CDR3 sequence: CASRDRNTGELFF. CDR3 bases: TGTGCCAGCCGGGACAGGAACACCGGGGAGCTGTTTTTT.

This clone was detected a few times. The chain is built from TRBV5-4 and TRBJ2-6, with 7 nucleotides matching TRBD1. The CDR3 spans 15 residues. Germline trimming cut 3 bases from V and 2 bases from J; bases unmatched to any gene: 2. The germline V gene encodes CDR1 SGHNT and CDR2 YYREEE (reference sequence). The DNA of the CDR3 is TGTGCCAGCAGCTCGGGACAGACTGGGGCCAACGTCCTGACTTTC. Residues: CASSSGQTGANVLTF.

In its sample, this clone was seen once. The genes are TRBV11-2 and TRBJ2-7; D unresolved. The CDR3 covers 13 residues. Germline CDR1 reads SGHAT; CDR2 reads FQNNGV. V dropped 1 base and J dropped 4 bases, with 8 bases sitting between them. The CDR3 DNA sequence: TGTGCCAGCAGCTTAGGACCCAGGTACGAGCAGTACTTC. The encoded protein is CASSLGPRYEQYF.

The chain links TRBV5-5 to TRBJ1-1, with D unclear. The V end lost 1 base, the J end lost 3 bases, and 4 bases lay between the germline ends. The V gene's germline CDR1 is SGHKS and CDR2 YYEKEE (reference sequence). This CDR3 region has 12 residues. CDR3 loop: CASSLPDTEAFF. As DNA, the CDR3 is TGTGCCAGCAGCTTGCCCGACACTGAAGCTTTCTTT.

Comments on this clone: Distinct nucleotide sequences in the sample also encode this CDR3. The chain is built from TRBV5-4 and TRBJ1-4, with D maybe TRBD1 (5 bases). Looked up from germline, CDR1 is SGHNT and CDR2 is YYREEE (reference sequence). With 2 bases removed from V and 7 bases from J, the gap between germline ends came to 12 bases. The CDR3 totals 14 residues. CDR3 amino acids: CASSLTGGSEKLFF. DNA of the CDR3: TGTGCCAGCAGCTTAACGGGGGGAAGTGAAAAACTGTTTTTT.

The chain recombines TRBV10-2 with TRBJ2-7, with D maybe TRBD1 (6 bases). The CDR3 is 13 residues long. In germline, CDR1 is WSHSY, CDR2 SAAADI. The V and J ends lost 6 bases and 3 bases respectively, with 12 bases between them. DNA for the CDR3: TGCGCCAGCAGCCGGGACATTTACTACGAGCAGTACTTC. Encoded protein: CASSRDIYYEQYF.

The J gene is TRBJ2-1, the V gene TRBV10-1, with a weak D call TRBD2 (7 bases). Germline CDR1 is WNHNN and CDR2 is SYGVQD (reference sequence). This CDR3 is 15 amino acids long. The V end lost 3 bases, the J end lost 7 bases, and 16 bases lay between the germline ends. The DNA for the CDR3 is TGCGCCAGCAGTGATGGGGGGGCAGGCCGGAATGAGCAGTTCTTC. It specifies CASSDGGAGRNEQFF.

This clone has a single count. This same CDR3 is encoded by further DNA sequences in the sample. The J gene is TRBJ2-1, the V gene TRBV9; a possible D gene is TRBD2 (6 bases). The CDR3 has 13 residues. Per the germline V gene, CDR1 is SGDLS and CDR2 is YYNGEE. Trimming left V 0 bases short and J 6 bases short, with 7 bases between. CDR3 region: CASSVGSGNEQFF. The CDR3 DNA sequence: TGTGCCAGCAGCGTAGGTAGCGGCAATGAGCAGTTCTTC.

This clone occurred once. The genes are TRBV18 and TRBJ2-3; 7 nucleotides line up with TRBD1. Germline V gene data show CDR1 as KGHSH and CDR2 as LQKENI. Germline trimming cut 4 bases from V and 1 base from J; bases unmatched to any gene: 2. The CDR3 has 14 amino acids. As DNA, the CDR3 is TGTGCCAGCTCACAAACAGGGGGCACAGATACGCAGTATTTT. It encodes CASSQTGGTDTQYF.

The CDR3 is CASGSPDRGLYEQYF. The CDR3, as DNA: TGTGCCAGCGGGTCCCCGGACAGGGGTCTCTACGAGCAGTACTTC. The chain uses TRBV27 and TRBJ2-7; TRBD1 matches at 9 bases. CDR1 MNHEY and CDR2 SMNVEV come from the germline V gene (reference sequence). The CDR3 runs to 15 residues. Trimming removed 8 bases from V and 3 bases from J; junction bases left unmatched: 11.